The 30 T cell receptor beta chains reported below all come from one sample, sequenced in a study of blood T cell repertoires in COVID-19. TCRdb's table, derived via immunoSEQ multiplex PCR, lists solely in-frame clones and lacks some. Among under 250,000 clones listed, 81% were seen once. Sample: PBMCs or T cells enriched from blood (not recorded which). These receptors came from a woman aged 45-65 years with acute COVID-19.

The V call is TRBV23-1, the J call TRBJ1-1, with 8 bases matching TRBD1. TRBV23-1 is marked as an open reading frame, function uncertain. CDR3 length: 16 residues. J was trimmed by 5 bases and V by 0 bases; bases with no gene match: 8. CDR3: CASSQSGPTGGTEAFF. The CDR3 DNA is TGCGCCAGCAGTCAATCGGGCCCCACAGGGGGAACTGAAGCTTTCTTT.

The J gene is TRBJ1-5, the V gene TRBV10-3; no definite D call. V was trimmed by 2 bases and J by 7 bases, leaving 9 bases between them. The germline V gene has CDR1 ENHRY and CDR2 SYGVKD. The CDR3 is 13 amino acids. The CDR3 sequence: CAISEGSVQPQHF. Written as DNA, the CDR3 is TGTGCCATCAGTGAGGGTTCGGTACAGCCCCAGCATTTT.

CDR3 sequence reads: CASSQVKGPLSYGYTF. The CDR3 DNA reads as TGTGCCAGCAGCCAAGTCAAGGGGCCTTTGAGCTATGGCTACACCTTC. The chain couples TRBV14 to TRBJ1-2; D may be TRBD1 (5 bases). Per the germline V gene, CDR1 is SGHDN and CDR2 is FVKESK. Trimming stripped 1 base from V and 4 bases from J, with 16 bases between. The CDR3 length is 16 residues.

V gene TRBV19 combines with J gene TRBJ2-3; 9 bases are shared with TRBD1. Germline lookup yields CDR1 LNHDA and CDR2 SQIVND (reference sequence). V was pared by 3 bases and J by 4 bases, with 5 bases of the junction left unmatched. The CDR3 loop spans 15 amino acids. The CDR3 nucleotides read TGTGCCAGTAGTATGGACAGGGGAACTGCAGATACGCAGTATTTT. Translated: CASSMDRGTADTQYF.

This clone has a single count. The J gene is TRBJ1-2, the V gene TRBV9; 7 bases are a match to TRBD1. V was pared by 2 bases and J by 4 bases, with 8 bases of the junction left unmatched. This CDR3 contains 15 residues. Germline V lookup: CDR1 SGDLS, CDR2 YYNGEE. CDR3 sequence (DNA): TGTGCCAGCAGCGTGTATGTTTCAGGGGGCTATGGCTACACCTTC. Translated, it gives CASSVYVSGGYGYTF.

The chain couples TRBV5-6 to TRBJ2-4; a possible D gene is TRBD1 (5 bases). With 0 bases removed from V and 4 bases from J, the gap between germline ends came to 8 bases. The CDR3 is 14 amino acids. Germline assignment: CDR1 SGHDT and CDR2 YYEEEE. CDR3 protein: CASSLAGQKNIQYF. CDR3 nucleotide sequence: TGTGCCAGCAGCTTGGCAGGGCAAAAAAACATTCAGTACTTC.

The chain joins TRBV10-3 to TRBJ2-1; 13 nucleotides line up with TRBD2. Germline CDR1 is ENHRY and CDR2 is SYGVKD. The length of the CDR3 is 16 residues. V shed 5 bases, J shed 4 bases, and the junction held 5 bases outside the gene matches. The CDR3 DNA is TGTGCCATCAGTATCGGGACTAGCGGGACTTACAATGAGCAGTTCTTC. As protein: CAISIGTSGTYNEQFF.

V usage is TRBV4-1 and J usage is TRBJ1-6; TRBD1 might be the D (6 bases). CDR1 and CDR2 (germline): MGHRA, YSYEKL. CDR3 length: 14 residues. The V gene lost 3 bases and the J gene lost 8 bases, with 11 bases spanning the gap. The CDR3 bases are TGCGCCAGCAGCCACCCTCACAGGGATTCACCCCTCCACTTT. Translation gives CASSHPHRDSPLHF.

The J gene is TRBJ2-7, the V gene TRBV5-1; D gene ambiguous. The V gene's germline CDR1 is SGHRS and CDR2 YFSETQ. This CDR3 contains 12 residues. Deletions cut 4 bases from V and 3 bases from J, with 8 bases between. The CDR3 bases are TGCGCCAGCAGCCCGACGGGCTACGAGCAGTACTTC. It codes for CASSPTGYEQYF.

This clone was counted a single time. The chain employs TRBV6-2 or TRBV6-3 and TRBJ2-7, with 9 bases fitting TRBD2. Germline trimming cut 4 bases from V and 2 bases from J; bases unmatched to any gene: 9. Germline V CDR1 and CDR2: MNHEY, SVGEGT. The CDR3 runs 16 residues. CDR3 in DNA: TGTGCCAGCAGTTCGGCGACTAGCGGAAGACCCTACGAGCAGTACTTC. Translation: CASSSATSGRPYEQYF.

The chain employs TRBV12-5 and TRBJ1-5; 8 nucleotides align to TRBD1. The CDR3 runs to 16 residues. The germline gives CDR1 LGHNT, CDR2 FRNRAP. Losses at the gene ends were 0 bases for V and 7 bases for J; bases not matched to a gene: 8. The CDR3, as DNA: TGTGCTAGTGGTTTGGTACTGAACAGGGGGGGACAGCCCCAGCATTTT. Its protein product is CASGLVLNRGGQPQHF.

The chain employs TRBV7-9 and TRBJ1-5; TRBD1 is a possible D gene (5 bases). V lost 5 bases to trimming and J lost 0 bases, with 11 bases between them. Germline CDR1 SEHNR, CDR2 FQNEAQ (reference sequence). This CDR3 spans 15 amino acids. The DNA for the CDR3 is TGTGCCAGCAGCATCGGAGGGGTTAGCAATCAGCCCCAGCATTTT. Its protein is CASSIGGVSNQPQHF.

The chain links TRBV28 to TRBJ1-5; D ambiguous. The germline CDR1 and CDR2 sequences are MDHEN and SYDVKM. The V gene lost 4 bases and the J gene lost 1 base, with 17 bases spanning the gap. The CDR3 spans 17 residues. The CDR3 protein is CASSYIMGRGSNQPQHF. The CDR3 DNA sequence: TGTGCCAGCAGTTACATTATGGGGAGAGGGAGCAATCAGCCCCAGCATTTT.

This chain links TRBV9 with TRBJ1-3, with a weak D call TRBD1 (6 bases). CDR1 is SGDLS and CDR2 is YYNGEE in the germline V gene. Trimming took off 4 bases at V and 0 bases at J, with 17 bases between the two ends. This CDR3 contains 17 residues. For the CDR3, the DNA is TGTGCCAGCAGCCAGGGGCTCCAGGGAAGCTCTGGAAACACCATATATTTT. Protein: CASSQGLQGSSGNTIYF.

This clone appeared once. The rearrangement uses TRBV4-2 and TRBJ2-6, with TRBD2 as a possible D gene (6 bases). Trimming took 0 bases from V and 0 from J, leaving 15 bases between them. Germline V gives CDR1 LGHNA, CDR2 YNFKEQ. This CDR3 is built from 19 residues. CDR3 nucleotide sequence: TGTGCCAGCAGCCAAGATCAGCGCGGGGTGAGCTCTGGGGCCAACGTCCTGACTTTC. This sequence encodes CASSQDQRGVSSGANVLTF.

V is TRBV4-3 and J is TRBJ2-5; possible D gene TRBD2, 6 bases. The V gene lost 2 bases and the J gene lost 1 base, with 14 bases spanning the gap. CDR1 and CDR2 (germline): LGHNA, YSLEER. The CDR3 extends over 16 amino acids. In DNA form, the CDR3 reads TGCGCCAGCAGCCAAAGGGTTGCGGGGATCCAAGAGACCCAGTACTTC. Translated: CASSQRVAGIQETQYF.

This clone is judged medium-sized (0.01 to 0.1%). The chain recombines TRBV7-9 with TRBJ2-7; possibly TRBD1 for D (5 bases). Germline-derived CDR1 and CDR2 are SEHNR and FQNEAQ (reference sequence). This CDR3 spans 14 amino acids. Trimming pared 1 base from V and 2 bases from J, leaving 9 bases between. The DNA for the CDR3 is TGTGCCAGCAGCTTAGGTCAGGGTACCTACGAGCAGTACTTC. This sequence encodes CASSLGQGTYEQYF.

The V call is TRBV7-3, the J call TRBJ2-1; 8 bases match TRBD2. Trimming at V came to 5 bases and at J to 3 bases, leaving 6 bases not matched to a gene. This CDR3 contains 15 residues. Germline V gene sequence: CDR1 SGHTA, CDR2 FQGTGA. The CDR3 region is CASSPQAGVYNEQFF. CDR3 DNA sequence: TGTGCCAGCAGCCCCCAAGCGGGAGTCTACAATGAGCAGTTCTTC.

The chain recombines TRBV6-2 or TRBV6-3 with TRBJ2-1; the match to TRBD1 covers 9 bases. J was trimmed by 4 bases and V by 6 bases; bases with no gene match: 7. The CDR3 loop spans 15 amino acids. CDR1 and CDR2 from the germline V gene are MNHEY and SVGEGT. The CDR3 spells CASSPWGTGYNEQFF. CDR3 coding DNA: TGTGCCAGCAGCCCCTGGGGGACAGGGTACAATGAGCAGTTCTTC.

CDR3 in amino acids: CASRQGEYPGELFF. The CDR3 bases are TGTGCCAGCAGGCAGGGTGAATATCCCGGGGAGCTGTTTTTT. This chain uses TRBV6-5 with TRBJ2-2, with TRBD1 as a possible D gene (5 bases). V lost 6 bases to trimming and J lost 6 bases, with 14 bases between them. Germline V gene sequence: CDR1 MNHEY, CDR2 SVGAGI. CDR3 size: 14 residues.

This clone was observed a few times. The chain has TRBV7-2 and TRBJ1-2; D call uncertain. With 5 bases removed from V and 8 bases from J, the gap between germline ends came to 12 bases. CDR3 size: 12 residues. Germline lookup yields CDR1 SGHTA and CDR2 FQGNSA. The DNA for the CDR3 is TGTGCCAGCAGCCCTCGGTCCCTGGGCTACACCTTC. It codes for CASSPRSLGYTF.

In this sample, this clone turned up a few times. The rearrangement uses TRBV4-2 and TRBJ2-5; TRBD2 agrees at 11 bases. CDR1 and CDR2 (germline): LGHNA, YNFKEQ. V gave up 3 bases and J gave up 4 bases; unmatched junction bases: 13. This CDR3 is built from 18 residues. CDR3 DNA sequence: TGTGCCAGCAGCCATGACGCACCTATAGCGGGAGGGGGAGAGACCCAGTACTTC. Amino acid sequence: CASSHDAPIAGGGETQYF.

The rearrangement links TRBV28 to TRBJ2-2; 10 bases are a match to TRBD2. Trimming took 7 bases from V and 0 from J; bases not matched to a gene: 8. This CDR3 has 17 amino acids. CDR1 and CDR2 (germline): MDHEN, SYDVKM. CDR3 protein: CASIPSGSFANTGELFF. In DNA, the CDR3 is TGTGCCAGCATCCCTAGCGGGAGCTTTGCGAACACCGGGGAGCTGTTTTTT. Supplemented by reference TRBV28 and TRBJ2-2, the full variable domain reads DVKVTQSSRYLVKRTGEKVFLECVQDMDHENMFWYRQDPGLGLRLIYFSYDVKMKEKGDIPEGYSVSREKKERFSLILESASTNQTSMYLCASIPSGSFANTGELFFGEGSRLTVL.

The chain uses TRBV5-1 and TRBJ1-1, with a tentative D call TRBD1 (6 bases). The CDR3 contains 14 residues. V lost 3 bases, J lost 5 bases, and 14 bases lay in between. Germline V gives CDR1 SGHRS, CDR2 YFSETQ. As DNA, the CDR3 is TGCGCCAGCAGCTCCACAGGGACGGGAACTGAAGCTTTCTTT. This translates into CASSSTGTGTEAFF. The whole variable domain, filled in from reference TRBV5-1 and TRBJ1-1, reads KAGVTQTPRYLIKTRGQQVTLSCSPISGHRSVSWYQQTPGQGLQFLFEYFSETQRNKGNFPGRFSGRQFSNSRSEMNVSTLELGDSALYLCASSSTGTGTEAFFGQGTRLTVV.

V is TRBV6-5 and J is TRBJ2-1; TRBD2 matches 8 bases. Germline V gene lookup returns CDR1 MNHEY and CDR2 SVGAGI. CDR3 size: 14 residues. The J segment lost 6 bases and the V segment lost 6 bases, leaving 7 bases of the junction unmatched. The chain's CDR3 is CASRKAGAGNEQFF. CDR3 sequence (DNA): TGTGCCAGCAGAAAAGCGGGAGCGGGCAATGAGCAGTTCTTC.

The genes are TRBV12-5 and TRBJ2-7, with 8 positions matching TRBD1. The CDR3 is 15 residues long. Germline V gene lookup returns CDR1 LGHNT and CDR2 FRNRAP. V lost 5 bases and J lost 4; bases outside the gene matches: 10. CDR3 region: CASGTRQGFGYEQYF. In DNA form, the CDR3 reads TGTGCTAGTGGTACCCGACAGGGGTTCGGGTACGAGCAGTACTTC. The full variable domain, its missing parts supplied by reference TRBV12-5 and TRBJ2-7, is DARVTQTPRHKVTEMGQEVTMRCQPILGHNTVFWYRQTMMQGLELLAYFRNRAPLDDSGMPKDRFSAEMPDATLATLKIQPSEPRDSAVYFCASGTRQGFGYEQYFGPGTRLTVT.

CDR3 nucleotide sequence: TGCGCCAGCAGCCAACCCGTCCGGCGGGGGAGAGGGACATACGAGCAGTACTTC. It translates to CASSQPVRRGRGTYEQYF. This rearrangement joins TRBV4-1 to TRBJ2-7, with D tentatively TRBD2 (7 bases). The CDR3 loop spans 18 amino acids. V lost 2 bases and J 4 bases, leaving 24 bases between the germline ends. CDR1 MGHRA and CDR2 YSYEKL come from the germline V gene.

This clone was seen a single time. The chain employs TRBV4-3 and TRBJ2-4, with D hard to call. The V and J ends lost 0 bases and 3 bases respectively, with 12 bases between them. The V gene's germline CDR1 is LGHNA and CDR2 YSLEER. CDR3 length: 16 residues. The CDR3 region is CASSQEGGSSKNIQYF. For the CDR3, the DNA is TGCGCCAGCAGCCAAGAAGGTGGTAGCAGCAAAAACATTCAGTACTTC.

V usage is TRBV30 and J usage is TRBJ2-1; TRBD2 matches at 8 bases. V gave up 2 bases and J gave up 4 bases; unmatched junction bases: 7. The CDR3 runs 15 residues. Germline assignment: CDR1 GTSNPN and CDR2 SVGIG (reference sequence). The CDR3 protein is CAWSPGLAGYNEQFF. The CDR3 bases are TGTGCCTGGAGTCCCGGACTAGCTGGATACAATGAGCAGTTCTTC. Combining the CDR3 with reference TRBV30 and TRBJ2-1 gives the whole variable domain SQTIHQWPATLVQPVGSPLSLECTVEGTSNPNLYWYRQAAGRGLQLLFYSVGIGQISSEVPQNLSASRPQDRQFILSSKKLLLSDSGFYLCAWSPGLAGYNEQFFGPGTRLTVL.

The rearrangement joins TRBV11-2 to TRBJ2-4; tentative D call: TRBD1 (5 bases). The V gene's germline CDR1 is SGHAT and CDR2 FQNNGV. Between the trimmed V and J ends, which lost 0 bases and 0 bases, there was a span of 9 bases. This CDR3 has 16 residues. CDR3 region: CASSLDEGVAKNIQYF. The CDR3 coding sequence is TGTGCCAGCAGCTTAGATGAAGGGGTAGCCAAAAACATTCAGTACTTC.